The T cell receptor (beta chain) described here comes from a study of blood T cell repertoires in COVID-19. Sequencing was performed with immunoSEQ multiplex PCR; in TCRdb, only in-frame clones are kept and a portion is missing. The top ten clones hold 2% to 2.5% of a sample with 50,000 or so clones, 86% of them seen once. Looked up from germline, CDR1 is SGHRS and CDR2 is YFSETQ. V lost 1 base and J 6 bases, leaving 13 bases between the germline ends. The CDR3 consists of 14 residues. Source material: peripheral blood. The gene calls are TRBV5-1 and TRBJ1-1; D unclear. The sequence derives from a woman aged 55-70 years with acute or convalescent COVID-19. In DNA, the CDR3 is TGCGCCAGCAGCTTGCAGGCGAGCAACGCTGAAGCTTTCTTT. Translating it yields CASSLQASNAEAFF.